This entry lists 4 T cell receptor beta chains sequenced from one sample in a study of shared clonotypes between healthy human individuals. Method: immunoSEQ multiplex PCR; TCRdb's copy keeps in-frame clones and lacks some. The table records some 530,000 clones, around 73% of them present only once. Sequencing was performed on PBMCs. The receptors were sampled from a woman aged 40 to 49 in good health. Some clones in this sample may be carry-over from other donors' samples.

The chain carries TRBV7-3 and TRBJ2-1; D is undetermined. The germline V and J ends were trimmed by 5 bases and 8 bases, with 13 bases remaining between them. Germline V gene data show CDR1 as SGHTA and CDR2 as FQGTGA. The CDR3 contains 13 residues. CDR3 loop: CASSSQHADEQFF. The CDR3 DNA reads TGTGCCAGCAGCAGTCAACATGCGGATGAGCAGTTCTTC.

The CDR3 protein is CASSLGQGGTEAFF. Here the CDR3 DNA reads TGTGCCAGTAGTCTCGGACAGGGTGGGACTGAAGCTTTCTTT. V is TRBV19 and J is TRBJ1-1; 8 bases align to TRBD1. Trimming at V came to 5 bases and at J to 5 bases, leaving 7 bases not matched to a gene. This CDR3 is 14 amino acids long. The germline gives CDR1 LNHDA, CDR2 SQIVND (reference sequence).

About this clone itself: One end of the junction fails to match germline, which may point to a read error. J is TRBJ1-2 and V is TRBV10-3; D is unresolved. The CDR3 runs 13 residues. Germline V gives CDR1 ENHRY, CDR2 SYGVKD. The CDR3 DNA follows: TGTGCCAGCAGTCCTTCTCCCAACTATGGCTACACCTTC. This gives the protein CASSPSPNYGYTF.

This sequence joins TRBV30 and TRBJ1-1, with a tentative D call TRBD1 (5 bases). This CDR3 contains 11 residues. Germline-derived CDR1 and CDR2 are GTSNPN and SVGIG (reference sequence). Deletions cut 8 bases from V and 4 bases from J, with 11 bases between. CDR3 nucleotides: TGTGCCAGCGCCGGGACCACTGAAGCTTTCTTT. Protein product: CASAGTTEAFF.